Presented here are 23 T cell receptor beta chains from one specimen sequenced in a study of CD8 T cells in Susac syndrome. The RNA input was about 0.5 to 1 ug, and it was reverse transcribed with random hexamers. TCRdb re-called the immunoSEQ multiplex PCR reads with MiXCR, one entry per CDR3 protein. The table records roughly 80,000 distinct CDR3 sequences, roughly 94% of them present only once. The sequencing sample was made of CD8+ T cells from PBMCs. These receptor sequences come from a human donor with Susac syndrome.

This sequence joins TRBV20-1 and TRBJ1-1; 8 bases are shared with TRBD1. This CDR3 is built from 11 residues. CDR1 and CDR2 (germline): DFQATT, SNEGSKA (reference sequence). Here the CDR3 DNA reads TGCATCAGGGGGCGGCGGACTGAAGCTTTCTTT. It translates to CIRGRRTEAFF.

The V gene is TRBV19, the J gene TRBJ1-1, with D perhaps TRBD1 (6 bases). Per germline, CDR1 LNHDA and CDR2 SQIVND (reference sequence). The length of the CDR3 is 15 residues. Trimming took off 6 bases at V and 8 bases at J, with 22 bases between the two ends. The CDR3 spells CASSAESGAAGEAFF. Here the CDR3 DNA reads TGTGCCAGTAGCGCTGAGTCGGGGGCAGCGGGGGAAGCTTTCTTT. Variable domain in full (rest from reference TRBV19 and TRBJ1-1): DGGITQSPKYLFRKEGQNVTLSCEQNLNHDAMYWYRQDPGQGLRLIYYSQIVNDFQKGDIAEGYSVSREKKESFPLTVTSAQKNPTAFYLCASSAESGAAGEAFFGQGTRLTVV.

The gene calls are TRBV29-1 and TRBJ2-1; 7 nucleotides line up with TRBD2. CDR1 and CDR2 (germline): SQVTM, ANQGSEA. The CDR3 totals 12 residues. The V and J ends lost 0 bases and 8 bases, in that order; junction bases with no gene match: 1. The CDR3 reads CSVEEGRDEQFF. The CDR3 DNA sequence: TGCAGCGTTGAAGAGGGGAGGGATGAGCAGTTCTTC.

CDR3 DNA: TGCAGTGTCTCCCCCCCTCCTGAGACAGGGAGGGCCGGGGAGCTGTTTTTT. The encoded protein is CSVSPPPETGRAGELFF. The chain recombines TRBV20-1 with TRBJ2-2, with D perhaps given as TRBD1 or TRBD2 (7 bases each). Germline assignment: CDR1 DFQATT and CDR2 SNEGSKA (reference sequence). This CDR3 is 17 amino acids long. V lost 7 bases, J lost 6 bases, and 27 bases lay in between.

The chain links TRBV19 to TRBJ1-5; 10 bases are a match to TRBD1. J lost 0 bases, V lost 8 bases, and 13 bases had no gene match. Per the germline V gene, CDR1 is LNHDA and CDR2 is SQIVND (reference sequence). The CDR3 consists of 18 residues. CDR3 bases: TGTGCCAGTGGGGACAGGGGACCCCGAACTCATAGCAATCAGCCCCAGCATTTT. Encoded protein: CASGDRGPRTHSNQPQHF.

V gene TRBV4-1 combines with J gene TRBJ1-5, with no clear D. CDR1 MGHRA and CDR2 YSYEKL come from the germline V gene. The CDR3 is 14 amino acids. The V and J ends lost 4 bases and 16 bases respectively, with 23 bases between them. CDR3 DNA: TGCGCCAGCAGCCTAAGCCATGGAATCAGCCCCAGCCATTTT. Protein product: CASSLSHGISPSHF.

The chain couples TRBV24-1 to TRBJ2-4; maybe TRBD1 (5 bases). Germline V CDR1 and CDR2: KGHDR, SFDVKD. There are 15 residues in the CDR3. V lost 4 bases, J lost 1 base, and 10 bases lay in between. The CDR3 nucleotides read TGTGCCACCAGTGAAAGGGGCTCGGCCAAAAACATTCAGTACTTC. This gives the protein CATSERGSAKNIQYF.

CDR3 sequence (DNA): TGCAGTGCTAGAGTCTCCTACGAGCAGTACTTC. Its protein is CSARVSYEQYF. V gene TRBV20-1 combines with J gene TRBJ2-7; D ambiguous. The germline V gene has CDR1 DFQATT and CDR2 SNEGSKA (reference sequence). Between the trimmed V and J ends, which lost 1 base and 0 bases, there was a span of 1 base. This CDR3 comprises 11 residues.

The V and J genes are TRBV2 and TRBJ1-4; maybe TRBD1 (6 bases). With 6 bases removed from V and 7 bases from J, the gap between germline ends came to 12 bases. CDR1 is SNHLY, CDR2 FYNNEI, per germline. The CDR3 length is 13 residues. The CDR3 protein is CASRTGKGEKLFF. The CDR3 region has the DNA TGTGCCAGCAGAACAGGGAAGGGTGAAAAACTGTTTTTT.

The chain joins TRBV12-3 or TRBV12-4 to TRBJ1-3; D is ambiguous. Trimming removed 2 bases at V and 0 bases at J, with 11 bases between. CDR3 length equals 16 residues. Here the CDR3 DNA reads TGTGCCAGCAGTTTAACGTCCCTGCGCTCTGGAAACACCATATATTTT. Amino acids: CASSLTSLRSGNTIYF.

The chain has TRBV6-2 or TRBV6-3 and TRBJ2-5, with TRBD2 matching over 14 bases. The CDR3 has 17 amino acids. Per the germline V gene, CDR1 is MNHEY and CDR2 is SVGEGT. V lost 6 bases, J lost 2 bases, and 8 bases stayed unmatched. The CDR3 sequence is CASSLRGLAGGQETQYF. The CDR3, as DNA: TGTGCCAGCAGCCTCCGTGGACTAGCGGGGGGTCAAGAGACCCAGTACTTC.

The rearrangement uses TRBV4-3 and TRBJ2-6, with D perhaps TRBD1 (6 bases). V was cut by 5 bases and J by 2 bases, with 19 bases left in between. Germline values: CDR1 LGHNA, CDR2 YSLEER. The CDR3 runs 18 residues. CDR3 coding DNA: TGCGCCAGCAGCTTCTCGGACAGACGGGAAACTGGGGCCAACGTCCTGACTTTC. This encodes CASSFSDRRETGANVLTF.

The V gene is TRBV2, the J gene TRBJ1-6; tentative D call: TRBD1 (5 bases). V lost 6 bases to trimming and J lost 6 bases, with 12 bases between them. The CDR3 extends over 14 amino acids. Germline CDR1 reads SNHLY; CDR2 reads FYNNEI. CDR3 sequence: CASSEKGANSPLHF. As DNA, the CDR3 is TGTGCCAGCAGCGAAAAAGGGGCTAATTCACCCCTCCACTTT. The whole variable domain, filled in from reference TRBV2 and TRBJ1-6, reads EPEVTQTPSHQVTQMGQEVILRCVPISNHLYFYWYRQILGQKVEFLVSFYNNEISEKSEIFDDQFSVERPDGSNFTLKIRSTKLEDSAMYFCASSEKGANSPLHFGNGTRLTVT.

V gene TRBV10-3 combines with J gene TRBJ2-5, with D possibly TRBD1 on 5 matching bases. Per germline, CDR1 ENHRY and CDR2 SYGVKD. Trimming removed 3 bases from V and 4 bases from J, with 18 bases in between. This CDR3 comprises 16 residues. The CDR3 spells CAISDPVEGERETQYF. The CDR3 DNA follows: TGTGCCATCAGTGACCCCGTCGAAGGGGAACGAGAGACCCAGTACTTC.

The chain uses TRBV9 and TRBJ1-2, with a possible D match to TRBD1 (5 bases). The CDR3 has 11 residues. CDR1 SGDLS and CDR2 YYNGEE come from the germline V gene. The germline V and J ends were trimmed by 9 bases and 6 bases, with 12 bases remaining between them. Here the CDR3 reads CATTGEDGYTF. CDR3 nucleotide sequence: TGTGCCACCACGGGGGAGGATGGCTACACCTTC. Complete variable domain (other parts from reference TRBV9 and TRBJ1-2): DSGVTQTPKHLITATGQRVTLRCSPRSGDLSVYWYQQSLDQGLQFLIQYYNGEERAKGNILERFSAQQFPDLHSELNLSSLELGDSALYFCATTGEDGYTFGSGTRLTVV.

This clonotype has only one observation. J is TRBJ2-1 and V is TRBV2; 12 bases match TRBD2. Trimming cost V 6 bases and J 4 bases; bases outside gene matches: 10. CDR1 is SNHLY, CDR2 FYNNEI, per germline. The CDR3 is 17 residues long. This chain's CDR3 is CASRTSGSPINYNEQFF. Written as DNA, the CDR3 is TGTGCCAGCAGGACTAGCGGGAGTCCCATAAATTACAATGAGCAGTTCTTC.

The sample holds one count of this clonotype. This chain uses TRBV7-9 with TRBJ2-7; possibly TRBD2 for D (5 bases). Germline-derived CDR1 and CDR2 are SEHNR and FQNEAQ (reference sequence). The CDR3 covers 13 residues. Between the trimmed V and J ends, which lost 4 bases and 3 bases, there was a span of 10 bases. CDR3 region: CASSSGFDYEQYF. DNA of the CDR3: TGTGCCAGCAGCTCGGGATTTGACTACGAGCAGTACTTC.

The CDR3: CASSFSGKDTGELFF. The DNA for the CDR3 is TGTGCCAGCAGCTTCTCCGGGAAGGACACCGGGGAGCTGTTTTTT. The chain combines TRBV7-9 with TRBJ2-2; tentative D call: TRBD2 (5 bases). The CDR3 covers 15 residues. From germline, CDR1 is SEHNR and CDR2 FQNEAQ (reference sequence). V was clipped by 3 bases and J by 3 bases, with 11 bases between them.

The rearrangement uses TRBV24-1 and TRBJ1-2, with no clear D. Per the germline V gene, CDR1 is KGHDR and CDR2 is SFDVKD. CDR3 length: 15 residues. Trimming removed 4 bases from V and 6 bases from J, with 17 bases in between. The CDR3 spells CATSDPYTAQDGYTF. The CDR3 coding sequence is TGTGCCACCAGTGACCCCTACACCGCTCAGGATGGCTACACCTTC.

This rearrangement joins TRBV25-1 to TRBJ2-3; 10 bases map to TRBD1. Trimming at V came to 3 bases and at J to 6 bases, leaving 3 bases not matched to a gene. CDR3 length: 14 residues. Germline CDR1 and CDR2: MGHDK and SYGVNS. The CDR3 loop reads CASSDLDRGDTQYF. CDR3 sequence (DNA): TGTGCCAGCAGTGACCTGGACAGGGGGGATACGCAGTATTTT.

The chain is built from TRBV15 and TRBJ2-7, with 12 bases that match TRBD1. The CDR3 has 14 residues. Germline lookup yields CDR1 LNHNV and CDR2 YYDKDF (reference sequence). V lost 5 bases to trimming and J lost 5 bases; unmatched junction nucleotides: 4. The CDR3, as DNA: TGTGCCACCAGCTCCGGGACAGGGGGCGACGAGCAGTACTTC. Amino acids: CATSSGTGGDEQYF.

The rearrangement links TRBV14 to TRBJ2-3; a possible D gene is TRBD1 (6 bases). Trimming left V 3 bases short and J 2 bases short, with 12 bases between. The CDR3 has 15 amino acids. Germline V gene sequence: CDR1 SGHDN, CDR2 FVKESK. The CDR3 DNA sequence: TGTGCCAGCAGCCAGTACAGGGAGATCACAGATACGCAGTATTTT. Translation gives CASSQYREITDTQYF.

The rearrangement links TRBV5-1 to TRBJ2-1; weak D call: TRBD2 (6 bases). The CDR3 has 15 residues. V was shortened by 2 bases and J by 9 bases, with 18 bases between the two germline ends. In germline, CDR1 is SGHRS, CDR2 YFSETQ. This CDR3 reads CASSFSGGNSAEQFF. The DNA of the CDR3 is TGCGCCAGCAGCTTCTCCGGCGGGAACAGCGCTGAGCAGTTCTTC.